Below, one TCR beta chain is given with its context. The junction shows a germline mismatch at one end, possibly a read error. The table came from immunoSEQ multiplex PCR; TCRdb's copy has only in-frame clones and leaves some out. Found here are roughly 55,000 clones, 87% of them singletons; the top ten hold around 4%. The data were taken from a study of T cell responses to AZD1222 COVID-19 vaccine. The CDR3 extends over 13 amino acids. Germline CDR1 is SGHTA and CDR2 is FQGNSA. V gene TRBV7-2 combines with J gene TRBJ2-7; D could derive from TRBD1 or TRBD2 (6 bases each). This clonotype was sampled from an adult in good health. The material was peripheral blood, obtained on day 0 of AZD1222 vaccination. The CDR3 nucleotides read TGTGCCAGCAGCCTAGCGAGGGGGTTAGAGCAGTACTTC. Translated, it gives CASSLARGLEQYF.